Listed below are T cell receptor beta chains from one sample, sequenced in a study of cytomegalovirus exposure and HLA in healthy donors. Repertoires were generated with immunoSEQ multiplex PCR, while TCRdb's copy carries only in-frame clones and drops some. The sample has just over 40,000 clones. The specimen was PBMCs. These receptors were taken from a man aged 25-40 years in good health and CMV-seronegative. Both conserved end residues are part of each CDR3.

CDR3 protein: CASSPQGVNTEAFF
V gene: TRBV18
J gene: TRBJ1-1

CDR3 protein: CASSGQGGNQPQHF
V gene: TRBV18
J gene: TRBJ1-5

CDR3 protein: CARSLANCGGYQETQYF
V gene: TRBV5-3
J gene: TRBJ2-5

CDR3 protein: CASSLVPSLGGRMNTEAFF
V gene: TRBV7-9
J gene: TRBJ1-1

CDR3 protein: CASSPAGTGPNEQFF
V gene: TRBV18
J gene: TRBJ2-1

CDR3 protein: CASSLGDSGNHFYEQYF
V gene: TRBV5-4
J gene: TRBJ2-7

CDR3 protein: CASSEWTPNLVHYEQYF
V gene: TRBV6-1
J gene: TRBJ2-7

CDR3 protein: CASSEVVSSDNEQFF
V gene: TRBV6-1
J gene: TRBJ2-1

CDR3 protein: CASSVGGQDPYEQYF
V gene: TRBV9
J gene: TRBJ2-7

CDR3 protein: CAVRARGLANEKLFF
V gene: TRBV30
J gene: TRBJ1-4

CDR3 protein: CASSEYRSNYGYTF
V gene: TRBV25-1
J gene: TRBJ1-2

CDR3 protein: CASSFQDTQYF
V gene: TRBV5-6
J gene: TRBJ2-3

CDR3 protein: CASSTGLPSTDTQYF
V gene: TRBV5-4
J gene: TRBJ2-3

CDR3 protein: CASSLSGTGVYEQYF
V gene: TRBV5-4
J gene: TRBJ2-7

CDR3 protein: CATSGGLAGVLETQYF
V gene: TRBV15
J gene: TRBJ2-5

CDR3 protein: CASSAVRPGETQYF
V gene: TRBV7-9
J gene: TRBJ2-5

CDR3 protein: CSVARQPVSGANVLTF
V gene: TRBV29-1
J gene: TRBJ2-6

CDR3 protein: CASSLGQAGTDTQYF
V gene: TRBV7-9
J gene: TRBJ2-3

CDR3 protein: CASRDRPNTEAFF
V gene: TRBV27
J gene: TRBJ1-1

CDR3 protein: CASSVLGGNYGYTF
V gene: TRBV9
J gene: TRBJ1-2

CDR3 protein: CASSLAGASTDTQYF
V gene: TRBV7-6
J gene: TRBJ2-3

CDR3 protein: CASRKAPGQSNTGELFF
V gene: TRBV7-7
J gene: TRBJ2-2

CDR3 protein: CASSRGPAEAFF
V gene: TRBV7-3
J gene: TRBJ1-1

CDR3 protein: CASSEQGIWQFF
V gene: TRBV27
J gene: TRBJ2-1

CDR3 protein: CASSRPGRTSGRTGELFF
V gene: TRBV7-9
J gene: TRBJ2-2

CDR3 protein: CSVEDRLAPEQYF
V gene: TRBV29-1
J gene: TRBJ2-7

CDR3 protein: CASSQQRAFSYEQSF
V gene: TRBV5-1
J gene: TRBJ2-7

CDR3 protein: CASSYGQGLSPLHF
V gene: TRBV2
J gene: TRBJ1-6

CDR3 protein: CASQPGQGYDQPQHF
V gene: TRBV27
J gene: TRBJ1-5

CDR3 protein: CAISESTAPEQYF
V gene: TRBV10-3
J gene: TRBJ2-7

CDR3 protein: CASITGNQPQHF
V gene: TRBV28
J gene: TRBJ1-5